The 8 T cell receptor beta chains listed next were all sequenced from one sample in a study of human T cells and chemical hapten exposure. In TCRdb, the RACE reads were re-called with MiXCR into one record per CDR3 protein. The sample shows roughly 380,000 distinct CDR3 sequences, about 5.1% of them seen only once. Time point here: pre-sensitization, week 0. Regarding treatment: therapeutic diphenylcyclopropenone sensitization with weekly scalp DPC. Here the sequenced sample was whole blood, taken in connection with sensitization to the hapten diphenylcyclopropenone (DPC). The receptor source for this set is a woman in her forties or fifties with alopecia areata. Some clones in this sample may be carry-over from other donors' samples.

The rearrangement links TRBV19 to TRBJ2-1; TRBD2 matches 7 bases. Germline assignment: CDR1 LNHDA and CDR2 SQIVND (reference sequence). J lost 8 bases, V lost 7 bases, and 5 bases had no gene match. This CDR3 has 12 residues. The CDR3 sequence is CASTLGGYEQFF. The CDR3 nucleotides are TGTGCCAGTACCCTGGGGGGGTATGAGCAGTTCTTC.

The gene calls are TRBV3-1 and TRBJ2-3, with 8 bases matching TRBD2. The CDR3 runs 15 residues. Germline V CDR1 and CDR2: LGHDT, YNNKEL (reference sequence). J gave up 2 bases and V 0 bases, and 1 base lay outside the gene matches. CDR3 sequence (DNA): TGTGCCAGCAGCCAAGATAGCGGGAACACAGATACGCAGTATTTT. The encoded protein is CASSQDSGNTDTQYF.

This clonotype was seen repeatedly, ten times or more. V gene TRBV12-3 or TRBV12-4 combines with J gene TRBJ2-7; a weak D match, TRBD2 (5 bases). This CDR3 contains 15 residues. The ends were cut back, 7 bases at V and 0 bases at J, with 16 bases in the middle. CDR3 residues: CASTVRARSSYEQYF. CDR3 in DNA: TGTGCCAGCACTGTGAGGGCCCGAAGCTCCTACGAGCAGTACTTC.

Ten or more counts support this clonotype. The chain recombines TRBV20-1 with TRBJ2-6; D unclear. Looked up from germline, CDR1 is DFQATT and CDR2 is SNEGSKA (reference sequence). CDR3 length: 14 residues. V was shortened by 1 base and J by 3 bases, with 7 bases between the two germline ends. The CDR3 nucleotides are TGCAGTGCTAGAGGGGGTGGTGGGGCCAACGTCCTGACTTTC. This translates into CSARGGGGANVLTF.

The chain recombines TRBV3-1 with TRBJ2-1; TRBD2 matches at 7 bases. The CDR3 is 16 residues long. V was clipped by 7 bases and J by 0 bases; unmatched bases: 9. Germline values: CDR1 LGHDT, CDR2 YNNKEL (reference sequence). The DNA for the CDR3 is TGTGCCAGCACAACGGGGGGAGGAAGCTCCTACAATGAGCAGTTCTTC. This codes for CASTTGGGSSYNEQFF.

This clonotype was observed many times. This chain connects TRBV18 to TRBJ2-7; TRBD1 might be the D (6 bases). CDR1 is KGHSH, CDR2 LQKENI, per germline. The CDR3 is made up of 14 amino acids. Trimming pared 2 bases from V and 5 bases from J, leaving 13 bases between. CDR3: CASSPLQGWNEQYF. DNA for the CDR3: TGTGCCAGCTCACCATTACAGGGTTGGAACGAGCAGTACTTC.

This clonotype was counted only a few times. This chain connects TRBV7-9 to TRBJ1-2; no clear D. This CDR3 is built from 18 residues. The ends were cut back, 7 bases at V and 4 bases at J, with 28 bases in the middle. The germline gives CDR1 SEHNR, CDR2 FQNEAQ (reference sequence). The CDR3 DNA reads as TGTGCCAGCACCCCGCGGCGGCGACAAGCTACCTTTCCCTATGGCTACACCTTC. This encodes CASTPRRRQATFPYGYTF.

V usage is TRBV27 and J usage is TRBJ1-4, with D maybe TRBD1 (5 bases). Germline CDR1 is MNHEY and CDR2 is SMNVEV (reference sequence). V lost 9 bases, J lost 8 bases, and 19 bases lay in between. The CDR3 runs 14 residues. The CDR3 sequence: CASGGGSIWEKLFF. The CDR3 DNA sequence: TGTGCCAGTGGGGGAGGGAGTATATGGGAAAAACTGTTTTTT.